This T cell receptor beta chain was captured by sequencing in a study of glioma-infiltrating T cells. The V gene's germline CDR1 is SGHTA and CDR2 FQGNSA. The CDR3 is 14 residues long. V lost 5 bases and J 7 bases, leaving 17 bases between the germline ends. This clonotype was seen at least ten times. Using RNA template, CDR3s of TCR alpha and beta were amplified with iRepertoire arm-PCR. One entry per CDR3 protein results from TCRdb running MiXCR on the multiplex PCR reads. The table has fewer than 200,000 distinct CDR3 sequences, approximately 30% seen once. The sequence was obtained from a human donor with low-grade glioma or glioblastoma, undergoing nonglioma brain surgery, or in good health (not recorded which). Sequences were obtained from glioma tissue, nonneoplastic brain tissue, or PBMCs (not recorded which). The chain is built from TRBV7-2 and TRBJ1-1; no clear D gene. CDR3 nucleotides: TGTGCCAGCAGCCCGGGAAGGGAGCGGGGTGAAGCTTTCTTT. Its protein is CASSPGRERGEAFF.